The 27 T cell receptor beta chains presented below share a single source sample, sequenced in a study of CD8 T cells in ankylosing spondylitis. Via MiXCR, TCRdb re-called the 5' RACE reads, giving one row per CDR3 protein. The data show 200,000 to 250,000 distinct CDR3 sequences, about a quarter seen once. Specimen: blood, either unsorted or a sorted T cell fraction (not recorded which). All receptors derive from a male donor with ankylosing spondylitis or in good health (not recorded which).

This clonotype was recorded many times. This chain's CDR3 is CASSSGRQETQYF. In nucleotides, the CDR3 is TGTGCCAGCAGTAGCGGGAGGCAAGAGACCCAGTACTTC. V usage is TRBV21-1 and J usage is TRBJ2-5; the DNA was not used to check the table's D call, TRBD2. TRBV21-1 is shown as a pseudogene. The CDR3 length is 13 residues.

This chain joins TRBV19 and TRBJ2-1; the D gene is possibly TRBD2 (5 bases). Trimming removed 6 bases from V and 9 bases from J, with 9 bases in between. This CDR3 region has 11 residues. The germline V gene encodes CDR1 LNHDA and CDR2 SQIVND (reference sequence). CDR3 nucleotides: TGTGCCAGTAGAGTAGAGGGTGAGCAGTTCTTC. Protein: CASRVEGEQFF.

The table lists this clonotype with a few counts. Here the CDR3 DNA reads TGTGCCAGCAGCGTATTTCGCGTCTCCGGGGCCAACGTCCTGACTTTC. Its protein product is CASSVFRVSGANVLTF. The chain employs TRBV9 and TRBJ2-6; D is unresolved. CDR3 length: 16 residues. The germline V and J ends were trimmed by 1 base and 4 bases, with 12 bases remaining between them. Looked up from germline, CDR1 is SGDLS and CDR2 is YYNGEE.

This clonotype was recorded a few times. The chain employs TRBV9 and TRBJ2-7; a possible D gene is TRBD2 (6 bases). Germline V gives CDR1 SGDLS, CDR2 YYNGEE. This CDR3 comprises 15 residues. Trimming shortened V by 0 bases and J by 5 bases, and 15 bases separated the two germline ends. In DNA form, the CDR3 reads TGTGCCAGCAGCGTAGCGGGGACTCCGTCCCACGAGCAGTACTTC. The encoded protein is CASSVAGTPSHEQYF.

The V call is TRBV15, the J call TRBJ2-7, with 14 bases aligning to TRBD2. The CDR3 extends over 17 amino acids. Germline CDR1 reads LNHNV; CDR2 reads YYDKDF (reference sequence). V shed 0 bases and J 6 bases; nucleotides not matched to a gene: 7. CDR3 DNA sequence: TGTGCCACCAGCAGAGAGATGGGGACTAGCGGGAGACGCGAGCAGTACTTC. It translates to CATSREMGTSGRREQYF.

The V gene is TRBV20-1, the J gene TRBJ2-1; 8 bases agree with TRBD1. CDR3 length: 16 amino acids. V dropped 6 bases and J dropped 7; count of bases not matched to a gene: 17. CDR1 and CDR2 (germline): DFQATT, SNEGSKA (reference sequence). The CDR3 loop reads CSAEFRGQGKSNEQFF. CDR3 nucleotides: TGCAGTGCCGAATTCCGAGGACAGGGTAAATCGAATGAGCAGTTCTTC.

This clonotype was counted between two and nine times. V gene TRBV28 combines with J gene TRBJ2-7; D may match TRBD1 or TRBD2 (5 bases each). Germline loops: CDR1 MDHEN, CDR2 SYDVKM. Trimming removed 6 bases from V and 1 base from J, with 10 bases in between. This CDR3 has 13 residues. The CDR3 region is CASSRDPSYEQYF. As DNA, the CDR3 is TGTGCCAGCAGCCGGGACCCGTCCTACGAGCAGTACTTC.

This clonotype came up many times. The V and J genes are TRBV18 and TRBJ1-1; 7 positions match TRBD1. Unmatched junction bases numbered 8, after V lost 6 bases and J lost 1 base. The germline gives CDR1 KGHSH, CDR2 LQKENI. There are 15 residues in the CDR3. The chain's CDR3 is CASSPSTGPNTEAFF. The CDR3 region has the DNA TGTGCCAGCTCGCCATCGACAGGGCCGAACACTGAAGCTTTCTTT. The whole variable domain, remainder taken from reference TRBV18 and TRBJ1-1, is NAGVMQNPRHLVRRRGQEARLRCSPMKGHSHVYWYRQLPEEGLKFMVYLQKENIIDESGMPKERFSAEFPKEGPSILRIQQVVRGDSAAYFCASSPSTGPNTEAFFGQGTRLTVV.

This clonotype was counted at least ten times. V is TRBV5-1 and J is TRBJ2-1, with TRBD2 matching over 10 bases. This CDR3 region has 16 residues. V shed 1 base, J shed 6 bases, and the junction held 7 bases outside the gene matches. Germline values: CDR1 SGHRS, CDR2 YFSETQ. The CDR3 here is CASSLPAGGVGNEQFF. In nucleotides, the CDR3 is TGCGCCAGCAGCTTGCCAGCGGGAGGGGTAGGCAATGAGCAGTTCTTC.

In this sample, this clonotype turned up a few times. The J gene is TRBJ2-3, the V gene TRBV20-1; D remains unclear. The germline V gene has CDR1 DFQATT and CDR2 SNEGSKA (reference sequence). The CDR3 is made up of 12 amino acids. Deletions cut 6 bases from V and 2 bases from J, with 9 bases between. The DNA for the CDR3 is TGCAGTGCCGGAGCGACCACAGATACGCAGTATTTT. Protein: CSAGATTDTQYF.

The rearrangement links TRBV25-1 to TRBJ2-2; 7 positions match TRBD1. The ends lost 7 bases at V and 1 base at J; junction bases unmatched: 9. The CDR3 runs 16 residues. In germline, CDR1 is MGHDK, CDR2 SYGVNS. DNA of the CDR3: TGTGCCAGCAAAACAGGGGCGAATAAGAACACCGGGGAGCTGTTTTTT. Its protein is CASKTGANKNTGELFF.

This clonotype was seen repeatedly, ten times or more. This chain uses TRBV20-1 with TRBJ2-5; TRBD1 matches 10 bases. This CDR3 has 15 amino acids. With 5 bases clipped from V and 2 bases from J, the junction kept 8 bases outside the gene matches. Per the germline V gene, CDR1 is DFQATT and CDR2 is SNEGSKA (reference sequence). For the CDR3, the DNA is TGCAGTGCTCTAATACCGGGACAGGGGCAAGAGACCCAGTACTTC. Translating gives CSALIPGQGQETQYF.

This rearrangement joins TRBV9 to TRBJ2-1; TRBD2 might be the D (6 bases). CDR1 is SGDLS and CDR2 is YYNGEE in the germline V gene. This CDR3 has 15 residues. The V and J ends lost 0 bases and 3 bases respectively, with 10 bases between them. Here the CDR3 reads CASSVASGLYNEQFF. Written as DNA, the CDR3 is TGTGCCAGCAGCGTAGCCAGCGGGCTCTACAATGAGCAGTTCTTC.

This clonotype was picked up many times. V gene TRBV7-9 combines with J gene TRBJ2-7, with 10 nucleotides matching TRBD1. The CDR3 loop spans 16 amino acids. CDR1 SEHNR and CDR2 FQNEAQ come from the germline V gene (reference sequence). V shed 3 bases, J shed 2 bases, and the junction held 7 bases outside the gene matches. The CDR3 loop is CASSFIPGQGTYEQYF. The CDR3 DNA reads as TGTGCCAGCAGCTTTATACCGGGACAGGGGACCTACGAGCAGTACTTC.

This clonotype has at least ten counts. The chain employs TRBV5-1 and TRBJ2-3, with D perhaps matching TRBD1 (5 bases). Germline CDR1 SGHRS, CDR2 YFSETQ. The CDR3 has 14 amino acids. V was shortened by 5 bases and J by 2 bases, with 12 bases between the two germline ends. The CDR3 DNA reads as TGCGCCAGCAGTGTTCAGGGCTTCACAGATACGCAGTATTTT. Translated: CASSVQGFTDTQYF.

This clonotype was detected only a few times. V is TRBV5-1 and J is TRBJ2-1; 9 positions match TRBD1. J was trimmed by 15 bases and V by 2 bases; bases with no gene match: 3. Looked up from germline, CDR1 is SGHRS and CDR2 is YFSETQ. The CDR3 has 11 residues. The CDR3 DNA reads TGCGCCAGCAGCTTACAGGGGGCCCGGTTCTTC. Translating gives CASSLQGARFF.

Many counts were recorded for this clonotype. The rearrangement joins TRBV4-1 to TRBJ1-2; D remains ambiguous. Germline CDR1 reads MGHRA; CDR2 reads YSYEKL. The CDR3 is made up of 14 amino acids. Trimming took off 1 base at V and 4 bases at J, with 10 bases between the two ends. In nucleotides, the CDR3 is TGCGCCAGCAGCCAAGGCTCAGGCTCCTATGGCTACACCTTC. Amino acids: CASSQGSGSYGYTF.

This clonotype was recorded many times. The gene calls are TRBV7-2 and TRBJ2-2, with a tentative D call TRBD2 (6 bases). The ends were cut back, 4 bases at V and 1 base at J, with 13 bases in the middle. Germline CDR1 SGHTA, CDR2 FQGNSA. The CDR3 sequence is 16 residues long. CDR3 sequence reads: CASSSSSSVNTGELFF. The CDR3 DNA is TGTGCCAGCAGCTCCTCCTCTAGCGTGAACACCGGGGAGCTGTTTTTT.

This clonotype has only a few counts. This chain links TRBV20-1 with TRBJ2-1; no definite D call. V lost 5 bases and J 0 bases, leaving 17 bases between the germline ends. The CDR3 consists of 16 residues. Germline V gives CDR1 DFQATT, CDR2 SNEGSKA (reference sequence). The CDR3 DNA is TGCAGTGCTCACAATATAGCCCACAGCTCCTACAATGAGCAGTTCTTC. This gives the protein CSAHNIAHSSYNEQFF.

V gene TRBV5-6 combines with J gene TRBJ2-3, with 7 bases fitting TRBD2. Looked up from germline, CDR1 is SGHDT and CDR2 is YYEEEE. CDR3 size: 14 residues. The junction had 4 bases not matched to a gene; V was cut back by 4 bases and J by 2 bases. The CDR3 nucleotides read TGTGCCAGCAGCGATGGGACTATCACAGATACGCAGTATTTT. This gives the protein CASSDGTITDTQYF.

This clonotype has just a few counts. This chain uses TRBV5-1 with TRBJ2-5; 11 bases agree with TRBD2. J lost 5 bases, V lost 4 bases, and 13 bases had no gene match. The CDR3 runs 17 residues. CDR1 and CDR2 from the germline V gene are SGHRS and YFSETQ. CDR3 nucleotides: TGCGCCAGCAGCCCGATGTGGACTAGCGGGCCGGGGGAGACCCAGTACTTC. It codes for CASSPMWTSGPGETQYF.

This clonotype has at least ten counts. The chain employs TRBV4-1 and TRBJ2-3; D tentatively fits TRBD1 or TRBD2 (5 bases each). The CDR3 is 15 amino acids. Germline CDR1 and CDR2: MGHRA and YSYEKL. Trimming stripped 0 bases from V and 2 bases from J, with 9 bases between. CDR3 protein: CASSQDGTYTDTQYF. Written as DNA, the CDR3 is TGCGCCAGCAGCCAAGATGGGACGTACACAGATACGCAGTATTTT.

V is TRBV4-3 and J is TRBJ2-1; unclear D gene. The CDR3 has 16 residues. Between the trimmed V and J ends, which lost 0 bases and 2 bases, there was a span of 11 bases. The germline V gene has CDR1 LGHNA and CDR2 YSLEER. CDR3 sequence reads: CASSQEPFPAYNEQFF. In DNA form, the CDR3 reads TGCGCCAGCAGCCAAGAACCGTTCCCTGCCTACAATGAGCAGTTCTTC.

The chain combines TRBV20-1 with TRBJ2-1, with 14 bases lining up with TRBD2. Germline assignment: CDR1 DFQATT and CDR2 SNEGSKA (reference sequence). This CDR3 spans 18 amino acids. The ends lost 3 bases at V and 7 bases at J; junction bases unmatched: 14. The CDR3 coding sequence is TGCAGTGCTAGGTCGTGGACTAGCGGGAGGAACTACCAGAATGAGCAGTTCTTC. Protein: CSARSWTSGRNYQNEQFF.

This rearrangement joins TRBV20-1 to TRBJ2-1; 7 nucleotides agree with TRBD1. This CDR3 has 15 amino acids. The V gene's germline CDR1 is DFQATT and CDR2 SNEGSKA (reference sequence). V trimming: 6 bases; J trimming: 4 bases; junction bases outside the gene matches: 12. The CDR3 protein is CSAPPMRGHYNEQFF. The CDR3 nucleotides read TGCAGTGCCCCTCCTATGAGGGGGCATTACAATGAGCAGTTCTTC.

This clonotype showed up just a few times. The chain is built from TRBV9 and TRBJ1-2; 9 nucleotides line up with TRBD1. There are 16 residues in the CDR3. Germline lookup yields CDR1 SGDLS and CDR2 YYNGEE. J gave up 6 bases and V 0 bases, and 9 bases lay outside the gene matches. CDR3 region: CASSVVPGQGGDGYTF. The CDR3 DNA reads TGTGCCAGCAGCGTAGTTCCGGGACAGGGAGGCGATGGCTACACCTTC.

This clonotype was detected many times. The rearrangement uses TRBV6-5 and TRBJ1-1, with D possibly TRBD1 on 6 matching bases. The V end was cut by 6 bases, the J end by 6 bases, with 17 bases between. The CDR3 contains 14 residues. CDR1 is MNHEY and CDR2 is SVGAGI in the germline V gene. The CDR3 loop is CASRDSGHRAEAFF. The CDR3, as DNA: TGTGCCAGCAGGGACTCGGGACACAGGGCTGAAGCTTTCTTT.